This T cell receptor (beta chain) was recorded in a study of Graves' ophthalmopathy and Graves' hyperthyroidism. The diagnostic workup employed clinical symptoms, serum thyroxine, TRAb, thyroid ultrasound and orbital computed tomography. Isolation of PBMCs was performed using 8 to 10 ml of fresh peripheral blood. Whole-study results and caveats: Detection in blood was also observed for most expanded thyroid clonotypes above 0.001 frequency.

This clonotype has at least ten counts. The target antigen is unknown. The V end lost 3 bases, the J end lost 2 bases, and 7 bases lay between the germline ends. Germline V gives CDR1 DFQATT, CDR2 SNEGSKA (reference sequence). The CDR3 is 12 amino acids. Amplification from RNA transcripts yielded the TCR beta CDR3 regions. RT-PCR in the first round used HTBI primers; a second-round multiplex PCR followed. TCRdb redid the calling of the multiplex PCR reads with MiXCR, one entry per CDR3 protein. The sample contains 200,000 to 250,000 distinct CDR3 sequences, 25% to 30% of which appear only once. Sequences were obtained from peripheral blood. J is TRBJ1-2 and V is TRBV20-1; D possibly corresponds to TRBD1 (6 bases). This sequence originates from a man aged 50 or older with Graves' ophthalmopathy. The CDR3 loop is CSASRGNYGYTF. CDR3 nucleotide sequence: TGCAGTGCTAGCAGGGGCAACTATGGCTACACCTTC.